Listed here are 8 T cell receptor beta chains from one sample, sequenced in a study of blood T cell repertoires in COVID-19. The method was immunoSEQ multiplex PCR; TCRdb's version includes in-frame clones alone and lacks a portion of them. The sample lists 95,000 to 120,000 clones; just over 85% were seen once. What was sequenced was peripheral blood. Every receptor here comes from a human donor in a cohort sampled during active COVID-19.

The rearrangement joins TRBV12-2 to TRBJ2-7; the DNA was not compared with TRBD2, the D call given in the table. TRBV12-2 corresponds to a pseudogene. The CDR3 sequence is 17 residues long. The CDR3 spells CASRSYIPSGGSYEQYF. DNA for the CDR3: TGTGCAAGTCGCTCATACATCCCTTCCGGGGGGTCCTACGAGCAGTACTTC.

In this sample, this clone turned up once. This chain links TRBV2 with TRBJ2-1; 8 nucleotides align to TRBD2. CDR1 is SNHLY, CDR2 FYNNEI, per germline. Germline trimming cut 2 bases from V and 6 bases from J; bases unmatched to any gene: 9. The CDR3 consists of 16 residues. This CDR3 reads CASSEIRGGSFNEQFF. The CDR3 bases are TGTGCCAGCAGTGAAATCCGCGGGGGGAGCTTCAATGAGCAGTTCTTC.

The rearrangement joins TRBV11-3 to TRBJ2-1; the D is unclear. CDR1 and CDR2 (germline): SGHNT, YENEEA. The CDR3 spans 14 residues. V shed 1 base and J shed 3 bases, with 7 bases lying between them. As DNA, the CDR3 is TGTGCCAGCAGCTTAGGTGGCGGCTACAATGAGCAGTTCTTC. It yields the protein CASSLGGGYNEQFF.

The chain uses TRBV29-1 and TRBJ2-1, with 7 bases identical to TRBD2. The germline V gene encodes CDR1 SQVTM and CDR2 ANQGSEA. Losses at the gene ends were 2 bases for V and 0 bases for J; bases not matched to a gene: 1. CDR3 length: 14 residues. The CDR3 DNA follows: TGCAGCGTTGAACTAGCGGACTCCTACAATGAGCAGTTCTTC. Its protein is CSVELADSYNEQFF.

The rearrangement links TRBV7-2 to TRBJ2-4; TRBD2 might be the D (5 bases). The ends were cut back, 5 bases at V and 9 bases at J, with 14 bases in the middle. The CDR3 is made up of 13 amino acids. The germline gives CDR1 SGHTA, CDR2 FQGNSA. CDR3 amino acids: CASSAADGSIQYF. CDR3 nucleotide sequence: TGTGCCAGCAGCGCCGCGGATGGGAGCATTCAGTACTTC.

This chain connects TRBV5-1 to TRBJ2-1; 11 nucleotides line up with TRBD2. The junction had 7 bases not matched to a gene; V was cut back by 4 bases and J by 4 bases. The germline gives CDR1 SGHRS, CDR2 YFSETQ. The CDR3 covers 16 residues. CDR3 amino acids: CASSPGLAVMYNEQFF. CDR3 DNA sequence: TGCGCCAGCAGCCCGGGACTAGCGGTGATGTACAATGAGCAGTTCTTC.

This sequence joins TRBV7-6 and TRBJ1-3; TRBD1 might be the D (6 bases). Trimming took 1 base from V and 6 from J, leaving 10 bases between them. Germline loops: CDR1 SGHVS, CDR2 FNYEAQ. CDR3 size: 14 residues. The CDR3, as DNA: TGTGCCAGCAGCTTAGTCCAGGGGACAAACACCATATATTTT. Its translation is CASSLVQGTNTIYF.

The V call is TRBV6-1, the J call TRBJ2-7; D may be TRBD1 (5 bases). The CDR3 consists of 14 residues. Germline V gene lookup returns CDR1 MNHNS and CDR2 SASEGT. V was trimmed by 2 bases and J by 3 bases, leaving 11 bases between them. The CDR3: CASSENRQGYEQYF. The CDR3 bases are TGTGCCAGCAGTGAAAATCGGCAGGGCTACGAGCAGTACTTC.